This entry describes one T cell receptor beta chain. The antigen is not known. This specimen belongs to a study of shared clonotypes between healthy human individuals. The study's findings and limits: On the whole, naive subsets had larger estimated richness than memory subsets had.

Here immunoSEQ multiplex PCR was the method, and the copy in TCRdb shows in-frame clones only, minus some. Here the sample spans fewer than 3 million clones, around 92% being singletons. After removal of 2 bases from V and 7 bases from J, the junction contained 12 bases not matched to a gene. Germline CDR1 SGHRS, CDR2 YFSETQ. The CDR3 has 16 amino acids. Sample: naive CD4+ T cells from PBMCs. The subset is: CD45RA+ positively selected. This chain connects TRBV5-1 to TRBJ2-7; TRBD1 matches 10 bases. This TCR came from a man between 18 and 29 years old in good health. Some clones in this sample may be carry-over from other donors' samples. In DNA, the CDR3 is TGCGCCAGCAGCTTTTGGGGGACAGGGGCCTCTAAAGAGCAGTACTTC. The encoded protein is CASSFWGTGASKEQYF.